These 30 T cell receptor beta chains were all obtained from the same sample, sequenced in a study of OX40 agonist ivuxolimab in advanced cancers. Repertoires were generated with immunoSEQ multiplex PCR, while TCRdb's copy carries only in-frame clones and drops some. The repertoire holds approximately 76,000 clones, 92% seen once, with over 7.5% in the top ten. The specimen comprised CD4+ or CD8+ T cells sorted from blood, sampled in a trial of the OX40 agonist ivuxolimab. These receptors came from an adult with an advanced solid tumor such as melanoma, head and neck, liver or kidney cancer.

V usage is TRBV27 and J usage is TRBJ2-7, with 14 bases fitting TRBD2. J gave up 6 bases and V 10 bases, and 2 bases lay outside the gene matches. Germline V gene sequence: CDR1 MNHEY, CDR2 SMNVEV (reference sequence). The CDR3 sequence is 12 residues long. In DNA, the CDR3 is TGTGCCACGACTAGCGGGGGGGGCGAGCAGTACTTC. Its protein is CATTSGGGEQYF.

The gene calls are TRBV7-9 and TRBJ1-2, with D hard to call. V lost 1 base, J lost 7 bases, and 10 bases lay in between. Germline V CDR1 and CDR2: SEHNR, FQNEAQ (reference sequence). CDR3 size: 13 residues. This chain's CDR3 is CASSLGSGIGYTF. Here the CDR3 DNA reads TGTGCCAGCAGCTTAGGATCGGGTATTGGCTACACCTTC.

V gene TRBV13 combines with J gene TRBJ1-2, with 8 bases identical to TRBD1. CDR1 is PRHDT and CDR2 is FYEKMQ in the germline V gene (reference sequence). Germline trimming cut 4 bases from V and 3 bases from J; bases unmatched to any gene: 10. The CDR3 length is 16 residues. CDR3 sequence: CASSSIQDRAHYGYTF. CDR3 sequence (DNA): TGTGCCAGCAGCTCGATCCAGGACAGGGCCCACTATGGCTACACCTTC.

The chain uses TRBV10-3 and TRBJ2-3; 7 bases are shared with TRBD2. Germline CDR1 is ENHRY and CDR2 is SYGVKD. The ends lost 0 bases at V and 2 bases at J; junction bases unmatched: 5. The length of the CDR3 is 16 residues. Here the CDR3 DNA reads TGTGCCATCAGTGAGTCGTGGCGGGGGACCACAGATACGCAGTATTTT. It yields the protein CAISESWRGTTDTQYF.

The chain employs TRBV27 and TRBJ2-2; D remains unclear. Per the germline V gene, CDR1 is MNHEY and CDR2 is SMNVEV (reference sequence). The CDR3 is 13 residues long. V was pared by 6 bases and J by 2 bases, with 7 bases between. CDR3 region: CASSLPNTGELFF. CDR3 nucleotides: TGTGCCAGCAGCCTACCAAACACCGGGGAGCTGTTTTTT.

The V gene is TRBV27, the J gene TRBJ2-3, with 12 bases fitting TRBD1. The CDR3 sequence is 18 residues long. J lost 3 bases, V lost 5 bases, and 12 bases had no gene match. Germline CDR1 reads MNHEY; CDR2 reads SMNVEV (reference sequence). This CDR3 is CASSDRFGDRGQTDTQYF. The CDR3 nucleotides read TGTGCCAGCAGTGACCGGTTCGGGGACAGGGGGCAGACAGATACGCAGTATTTT.

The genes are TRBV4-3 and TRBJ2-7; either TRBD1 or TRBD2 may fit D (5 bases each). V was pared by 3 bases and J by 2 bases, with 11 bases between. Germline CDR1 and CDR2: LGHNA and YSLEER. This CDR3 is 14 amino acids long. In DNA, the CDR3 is TGCGCCAGCAGCCAGGCAGGGACGACCTACGAGCAGTACTTC. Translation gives CASSQAGTTYEQYF.

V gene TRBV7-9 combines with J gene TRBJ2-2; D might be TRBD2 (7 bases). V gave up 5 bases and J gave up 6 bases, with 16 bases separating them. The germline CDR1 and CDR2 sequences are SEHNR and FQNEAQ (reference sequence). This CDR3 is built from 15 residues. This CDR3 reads CASSRKGGDAGELFF. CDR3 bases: TGTGCCAGCAGCCGGAAAGGGGGGGACGCCGGGGAGCTGTTTTTT.

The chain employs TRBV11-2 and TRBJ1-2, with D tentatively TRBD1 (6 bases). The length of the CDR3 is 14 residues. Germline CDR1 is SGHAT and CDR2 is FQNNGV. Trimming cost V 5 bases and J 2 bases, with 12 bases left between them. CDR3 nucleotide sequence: TGTGCCAGCAGCATAAATACAGGGAACTATGGCTACACCTTC. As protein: CASSINTGNYGYTF.

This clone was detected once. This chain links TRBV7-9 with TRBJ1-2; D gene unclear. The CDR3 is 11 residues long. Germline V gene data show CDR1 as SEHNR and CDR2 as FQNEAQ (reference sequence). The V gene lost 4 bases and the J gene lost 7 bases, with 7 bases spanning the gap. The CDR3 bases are TGTGCCAGCAGCTCGGGCTCTGGCTACACCTTC. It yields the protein CASSSGSGYTF.

CDR3 nucleotide sequence: TGCAGCGTTGACCCTGGTTTCGGGGGAGAGACCCAGTACTTC. Its protein is CSVDPGFGGETQYF. This chain uses TRBV29-1 with TRBJ2-5, with TRBD2 as a possible D gene (6 bases). The length of the CDR3 is 14 residues. Germline V gene sequence: CDR1 SQVTM, CDR2 ANQGSEA. V dropped 3 bases and J dropped 4 bases, with 15 bases sitting between them.

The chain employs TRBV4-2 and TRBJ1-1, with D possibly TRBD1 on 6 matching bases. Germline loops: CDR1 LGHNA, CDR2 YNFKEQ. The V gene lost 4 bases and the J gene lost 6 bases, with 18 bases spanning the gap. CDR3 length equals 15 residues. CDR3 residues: CASSPPVGGLAEAFF. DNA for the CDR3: TGTGCCAGCAGCCCCCCGGTCGGGGGCTTGGCTGAAGCTTTCTTT.

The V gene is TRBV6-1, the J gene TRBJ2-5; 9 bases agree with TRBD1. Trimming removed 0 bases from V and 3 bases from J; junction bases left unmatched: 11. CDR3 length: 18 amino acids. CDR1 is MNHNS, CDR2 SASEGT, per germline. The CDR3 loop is CASSEAGPGQGTKETQYF. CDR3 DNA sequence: TGTGCCAGCAGTGAAGCGGGCCCGGGACAGGGCACCAAAGAGACCCAGTACTTC.

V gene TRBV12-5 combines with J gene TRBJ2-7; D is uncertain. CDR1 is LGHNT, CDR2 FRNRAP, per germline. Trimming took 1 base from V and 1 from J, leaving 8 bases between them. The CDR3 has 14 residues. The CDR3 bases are TGTGCTAGTGGTTTGGACACAGAATCCTACGAGCAGTACTTC. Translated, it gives CASGLDTESYEQYF.

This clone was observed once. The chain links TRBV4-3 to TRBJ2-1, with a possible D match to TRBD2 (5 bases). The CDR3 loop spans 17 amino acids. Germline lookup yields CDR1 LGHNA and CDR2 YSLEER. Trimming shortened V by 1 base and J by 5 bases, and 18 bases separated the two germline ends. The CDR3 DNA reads TGCGCCAGCAGCCAAGTTCTGAGTTCGGGTAGCGACAATGAGCAGTTCTTC. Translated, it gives CASSQVLSSGSDNEQFF.

The CDR3 reads CASSPGLAGFTDTQYF. In DNA form, the CDR3 reads TGTGCCAGCAGCCCGGGACTAGCGGGGTTCACAGATACGCAGTATTTT. The chain uses TRBV7-8 and TRBJ2-3, with TRBD2 matching 13 bases. The CDR3 is 16 amino acids. The V gene end was trimmed by 5 bases and the J gene end by 2 bases; junction bases not matched to a gene: 4. The germline V gene encodes CDR1 SGHVS and CDR2 FQNEAQ.

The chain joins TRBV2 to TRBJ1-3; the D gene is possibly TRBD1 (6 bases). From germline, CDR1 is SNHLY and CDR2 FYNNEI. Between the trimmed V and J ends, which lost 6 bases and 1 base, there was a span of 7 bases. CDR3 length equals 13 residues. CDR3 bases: TGTGCCAGCAGGAGGGGGTCTGGAAACACCATATATTTT. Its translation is CASRRGSGNTIYF.

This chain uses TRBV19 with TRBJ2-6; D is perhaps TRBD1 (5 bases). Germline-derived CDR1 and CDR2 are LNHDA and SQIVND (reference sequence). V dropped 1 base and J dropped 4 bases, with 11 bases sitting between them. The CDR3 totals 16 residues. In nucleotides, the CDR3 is TGTGCCAGTAGTATAGCAGACAGTCTAGGGGCCAACGTCCTGACTTTC. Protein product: CASSIADSLGANVLTF. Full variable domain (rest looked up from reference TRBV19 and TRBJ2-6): DGGITQSPKYLFRKEGQNVTLSCEQNLNHDAMYWYRQDPGQGLRLIYYSQIVNDFQKGDIAEGYSVSREKKESFPLTVTSAQKNPTAFYLCASSIADSLGANVLTFGAGSRLTVL.

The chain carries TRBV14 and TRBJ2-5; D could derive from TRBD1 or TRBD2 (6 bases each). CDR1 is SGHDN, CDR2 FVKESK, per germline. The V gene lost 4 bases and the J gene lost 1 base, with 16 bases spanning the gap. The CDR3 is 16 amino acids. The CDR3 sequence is CASSRRPRGVQETQYF. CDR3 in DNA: TGTGCCAGCAGCCGACGGCCGAGGGGGGTCCAAGAGACCCAGTACTTC.

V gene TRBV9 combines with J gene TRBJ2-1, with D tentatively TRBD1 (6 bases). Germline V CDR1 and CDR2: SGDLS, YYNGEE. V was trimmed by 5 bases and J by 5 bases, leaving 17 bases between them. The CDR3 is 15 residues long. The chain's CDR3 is CASRRTATPNNEQFF. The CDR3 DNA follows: TGTGCCAGCAGGCGGACAGCTACTCCTAACAATGAGCAGTTCTTC.

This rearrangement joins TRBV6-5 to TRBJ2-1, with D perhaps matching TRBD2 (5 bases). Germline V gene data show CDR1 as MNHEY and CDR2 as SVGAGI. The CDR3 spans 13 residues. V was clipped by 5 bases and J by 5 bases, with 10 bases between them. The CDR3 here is CASSQDWNNEQFF. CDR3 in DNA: TGTGCCAGCAGTCAGGACTGGAACAATGAGCAGTTCTTC.

The CDR3 DNA sequence: TGTGCCAGCAGCTCCGGCTGGGGGAACACTGAAGCTTTCTTT. Translating gives CASSSGWGNTEAFF. The chain is built from TRBV5-5 and TRBJ1-1; D gene unclear. In germline, CDR1 is SGHKS, CDR2 YYEKEE (reference sequence). The CDR3 extends over 14 amino acids. Trimming left V 3 bases short and J 1 base short, with 10 bases between.

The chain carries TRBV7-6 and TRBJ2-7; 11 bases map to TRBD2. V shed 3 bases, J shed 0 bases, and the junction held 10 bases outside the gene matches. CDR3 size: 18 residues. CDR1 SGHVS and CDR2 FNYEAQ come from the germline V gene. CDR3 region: CASSFEGTSGPSSYEQYF. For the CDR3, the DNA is TGTGCCAGCAGCTTTGAGGGGACTAGCGGCCCGAGCTCCTACGAGCAGTACTTC.

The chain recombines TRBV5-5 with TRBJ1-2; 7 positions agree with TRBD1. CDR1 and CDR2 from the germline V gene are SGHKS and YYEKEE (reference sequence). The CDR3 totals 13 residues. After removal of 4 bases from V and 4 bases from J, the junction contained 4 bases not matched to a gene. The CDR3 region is CASSADRSYGYTF. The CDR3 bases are TGTGCCAGCAGCGCGGACAGGTCCTATGGCTACACCTTC.

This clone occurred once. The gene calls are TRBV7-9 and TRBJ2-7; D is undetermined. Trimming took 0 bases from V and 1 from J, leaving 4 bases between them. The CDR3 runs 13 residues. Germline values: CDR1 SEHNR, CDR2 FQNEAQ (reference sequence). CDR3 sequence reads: CASSLAGSYEQYF. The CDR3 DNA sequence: TGTGCCAGCAGCTTAGCGGGGTCCTACGAGCAGTACTTC.

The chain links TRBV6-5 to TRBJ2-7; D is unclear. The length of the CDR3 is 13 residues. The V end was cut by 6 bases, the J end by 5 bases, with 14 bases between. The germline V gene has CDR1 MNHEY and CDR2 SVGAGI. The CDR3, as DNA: TGTGCCAGCAGGGGCCTTACCCCTAACGAGCAGTACTTC. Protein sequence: CASRGLTPNEQYF.

The CDR3 loop is CASSQVTGELFF. The CDR3 DNA follows: TGTGCCAGCAGCCAAGTGACCGGGGAGCTGTTTTTT. The rearrangement links TRBV4-2 to TRBJ2-2; D not resolved. The ends were cut back, 1 base at V and 5 bases at J, with 2 bases in the middle. The CDR3 has 12 amino acids. Germline CDR1 is LGHNA and CDR2 is YNFKEQ.

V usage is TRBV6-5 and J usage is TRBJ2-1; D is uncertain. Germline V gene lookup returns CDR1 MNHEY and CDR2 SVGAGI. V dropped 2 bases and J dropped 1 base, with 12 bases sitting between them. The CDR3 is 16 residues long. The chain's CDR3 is CASSYQQISSYNEQFF. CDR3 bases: TGTGCCAGCAGTTACCAGCAGATCTCGTCCTACAATGAGCAGTTCTTC.

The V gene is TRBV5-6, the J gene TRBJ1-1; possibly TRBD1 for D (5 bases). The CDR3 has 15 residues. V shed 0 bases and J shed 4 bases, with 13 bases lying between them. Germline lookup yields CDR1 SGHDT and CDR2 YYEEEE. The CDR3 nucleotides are TGTGCCAGCAGCTTGGCGGCCAGGGACTCCACTGAAGCTTTCTTT. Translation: CASSLAARDSTEAFF.

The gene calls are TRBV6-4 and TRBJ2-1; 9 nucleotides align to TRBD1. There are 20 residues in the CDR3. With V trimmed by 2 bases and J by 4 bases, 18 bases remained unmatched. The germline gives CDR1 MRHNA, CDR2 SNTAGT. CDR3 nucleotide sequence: TGTGCCAGCAGTGACACGTACCGGGACAGGGATCCTGACCCATACAATGAGCAGTTCTTC. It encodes CASSDTYRDRDPDPYNEQFF.